This T cell receptor (beta chain) stems from a study of T cell responses to AZD1222 COVID-19 vaccine. Overall study results and limits: Regions 160-218 and 743-854 dominated among vaccine-associated CD4 TCRs spanning spike. Scientists sampled the repertoires only once the peak T cell response had passed. Epitopes outside B.1.351 and B.1.1.7 mutated regions reportedly drew nearly half of spike TCRs. Mostly white British, mostly female donors; authors suggested clonal diversity may be underestimated.

About this clone: Its antigen remains unknown.

Sequencing used immunoSEQ multiplex PCR; TCRdb keeps in-frame clones, though not all of them. Here the sample spans 80,000 to 90,000 clones, about 92% being singletons. V lost 7 bases and J lost 5, with 18 bases in between. This CDR3 comprises 15 residues. Germline CDR1 is SGHRS and CDR2 is YFSETQ. Sample: peripheral blood, taken on day 0 of AZD1222 vaccination. V gene TRBV5-1 combines with J gene TRBJ1-4; D unclear. This receptor was identified in an adult in good health. CDR3: CASGPGLLSNEKLFF. In DNA form, the CDR3 reads TGCGCCAGCGGCCCCGGGTTGCTGAGCAATGAAAAACTGTTTTTT.